These T cell receptor beta chains were read from a single sample in a study of shared clonotypes between healthy human individuals. This table comes from immunoSEQ multiplex PCR, and its TCRdb copy is limited to in-frame clones, with some not included. Among around 2,000,000 clones, over 85% were seen once, and the ten largest hold 0.85% to 1.2%. Sequencing used naive CD8+ T cells sorted from blood. Receptors originate from a man aged 18 to 35 in good health. CDR3s include the opening cysteine and the closing phenylalanine or tryptophan. Each record gives: CDR3 length, J gene, clone size, D gene, V gene, CDR3 protein, CDR3 DNA. D genes are given only for firm matches. Size is omitted from some rows. Given values are once, few, many or a class for expanded clones.

18,TRBJ2-7,NA,TRBD1,TRBV4-3,CASSQAFPPGQGAHEQYF,TGCGCCAGCAGCCAAGCGTTCCCTCCGGGACAGGGGGCCCACGAGCAGTACTTC
14,TRBJ2-7,NA,NA,TRBV7-9,CASSFFPGAYEQYF,TGTGCCAGCAGCTTTTTCCCGGGGGCCTACGAGCAGTACTTC
14,TRBJ1-2,once,NA,TRBV19,CASSTRRLNYGYTF,TGTGCCAGTAGTACCCGGCGGTTAAACTATGGCTACACCTTC
13,TRBJ1-6,few,NA,TRBV2,CASSGTGGSPLHF,TGTGCCAGCAGTGGGACCGGGGGGTCACCCCTCCACTTT
16,TRBJ2-5,NA,TRBD1,TRBV27,CASSPGQGVIQETQYF,TGTGCCAGCAGCCCCGGACAGGGGGTTATTCAAGAGACCCAGTACTTC
19,TRBJ2-2,NA,NA,TRBV11-2,CASSLAQTGYNMNTGELFF,TGTGCCAGCAGCTTAGCCCAAACCGGGTACAACATGAACACCGGGGAGCTGTTTTTT
15,TRBJ2-1,NA,NA,TRBV14,CASSLRQVPDNEQFF,TGTGCCAGCAGCCTTCGACAGGTGCCTGACAATGAGCAGTTCTTC
15,TRBJ2-5,NA,NA,TRBV5-8,CASSLGQRDQETQYF,TGTGCCAGCAGCTTGGGACAGCGGGACCAAGAGACCCAGTACTTC
13,TRBJ1-1,NA,TRBD1,TRBV2,CASNPGQGNEAFF,TGTGCCAGCAACCCGGGACAGGGGAATGAAGCTTTCTTT
13,TRBJ2-7,NA,TRBD1,TRBV5-6,CASSQGDYYEQYF,TGTGCCAGCAGCCAGGGGGATTACTACGAGCAGTACTTC
12,TRBJ1-6,once,NA,TRBV6-5,CASSPGASPLHF,TGTGCCAGCAGCCCGGGGGCGTCACCCCTCCACTTT
13,TRBJ2-5,NA,NA,TRBV5-4,CASSLGGGETQYF,TGTGCCAGCAGCTTGGGAGGGGGAGAGACCCAGTACTTC
16,TRBJ2-1,once,NA,TRBV5-6,CASSLGGGSSYNEQFF,TGTGCCAGCAGCTTGGGAGGGGGAAGCTCCTACAATGAGCAGTTCTTC
11,TRBJ1-1,NA,NA,TRBV6-6,CASSYNPEAFF,TGTGCCAGCAGTTATAACCCTGAAGCTTTCTTT
13,TRBJ2-1,NA,NA,TRBV6-5,CASSYGAFFEQFF,TGTGCCAGCAGTTACGGGGCCTTCTTTGAGCAGTTCTTC
15,TRBJ2-7,NA,NA,TRBV7-8,CASSTPSRSSYEQYF,TGTGCCAGCAGCACCCCATCCAGGAGCTCCTACGAGCAGTACTTC
14,TRBJ2-3,NA,NA,TRBV7-6,CASSMGLGTDTQYF,TGTGCCAGCAGCATGGGGCTAGGGACAGATACGCAGTATTTT
11,TRBJ1-1,NA,NA,TRBV9,CASSVRQEAFF,TGTGCCAGCAGCGTACGACAGGAAGCTTTCTTT
14,TRBJ2-7,NA,NA,TRBV27,CASSLGLWRGEQYF,TGTGCCAGCAGTTTAGGCCTCTGGAGGGGCGAGCAGTACTTC
14,TRBJ1-2,NA,NA,TRBV28,CASSLRGTNYGYTF,TGTGCCAGCAGCCTCAGGGGAACTAACTATGGCTACACCTTC
15,TRBJ2-7,NA,TRBD2,TRBV27,CASSSPAGGSYEQYF,TGTGCCAGCAGTTCCCCAGCGGGGGGTTCCTACGAGCAGTACTTC
14,TRBJ2-1,NA,TRBD2,TRBV19,CASSLAETYNEQFF,TGTGCCAGTAGTCTAGCGGAAACCTACAATGAGCAGTTCTTC
13,TRBJ1-1,NA,NA,TRBV27,CASSFSGNTEAFF,TGTGCCAGCAGTTTCTCGGGGAACACTGAAGCTTTCTTT
17,TRBJ2-7,NA,NA,TRBV13,CASSLGPRLQGNYEQYF,TGTGCCAGCAGCTTAGGCCCGCGTCTCCAAGGAAACTACGAGCAGTACTTC
16,TRBJ2-7,once,NA,TRBV2,CASSEAYSALVYEQYF,TGTGCCAGCAGTGAAGCGTACAGCGCGCTCGTCTACGAGCAGTACTTC
16,TRBJ2-7,NA,NA,TRBV5-6,CASSLAGGSISYEQYF,TGTGCCAGCAGCTTGGCCGGCGGGTCTATCTCCTACGAGCAGTACTTC
15,TRBJ2-1,NA,TRBD2,TRBV5-4,CASSFIAGVNNEQFF,TGTGCCAGCAGCTTTATTGCGGGAGTTAACAATGAGCAGTTCTTC
15,TRBJ2-7,NA,NA,TRBV4-1,CASSQVLGSRHEQYF,TGCGCCAGCAGCCAAGTTCTTGGTAGTCGTCACGAGCAGTACTTC
13,TRBJ2-1,NA,NA,TRBV7-2,CASSLLEINEQFF,TGTGCCAGCAGCTTACTGGAGATCAATGAGCAGTTCTTC
17,TRBJ1-2,NA,NA,TRBV10-3,CAISESSYIEENYGYTF,TGTGCCATCAGTGAGTCAAGTTATATCGAGGAAAACTATGGCTACACCTTC
15,TRBJ2-5,NA,NA,TRBV6-1,CASSSSREIGETQYF,TGTGCCAGCAGTTCGAGTCGGGAAATCGGAGAGACCCAGTACTTC
15,TRBJ1-4,NA,NA,TRBV4-1,CASSLNFATNEKLFF,TGCGCCAGCAGCCTTAACTTCGCAACTAATGAAAAACTGTTTTTT
15,TRBJ2-7,NA,NA,TRBV4-1,CASSQGVTVAYEQYF,TGCGCCAGCAGCCAAGGTGTTACTGTTGCCTACGAGCAGTACTTC
13,TRBJ2-7,NA,TRBD2,TRBV2,CARGTSGSYEQYF,TGTGCCAGGGGGACTAGCGGATCCTACGAGCAGTACTTC
14,TRBJ2-7,NA,NA,TRBV30,CAWASGTRGAGQYF,TGTGCCTGGGCCTCGGGGACCCGGGGGGCGGGGCAGTACTTC
15,TRBJ2-5,NA,TRBD2,TRBV11-2,CASSLDPRGGETQYF,TGTGCCAGCAGCTTAGATCCCCGCGGGGGAGAGACCCAGTACTTC
12,TRBJ1-1,NA,NA,TRBV7-9,CASSLEGAEAFF,TGTGCCAGCAGCTTGGAAGGGGCTGAAGCTTTCTTT
15,TRBJ2-7,NA,TRBD2,TRBV7-8,CASIPPSGGTYEQYF,TGTGCCAGCATCCCCCCTAGCGGGGGGACCTACGAGCAGTACTTC
15,TRBJ2-7,NA,TRBD1,TRBV5-5,CASSLGQGRSYEQYF,TGTGCCAGCAGCTTGGGACAGGGGCGTTCCTACGAGCAGTACTTC
17,TRBJ1-4,NA,TRBD1,TRBV7-6,CASSSKRQGGVREKLFF,TGTGCCAGCAGCTCTAAGAGACAGGGCGGGGTAAGGGAAAAACTGTTTTTT
15,TRBJ2-5,NA,TRBD1,TRBV2,CASSEEGTGGETQYF,TGTGCCAGCAGTGAAGAGGGGACAGGGGGGGAGACCCAGTACTTC
16,TRBJ1-5,NA,NA,TRBV4-1,CASSQRRSQGNQPQHF,TGCGCCAGCAGCCAGAGACGCTCCCAAGGCAATCAGCCCCAGCATTTT
14,TRBJ2-5,NA,NA,TRBV10-3,CAISVVGERETQYF,TGTGCCATCAGTGTAGTAGGGGAGAGAGAGACCCAGTACTTC
14,TRBJ2-7,once,TRBD2,TRBV5-1,CASKWGLAAYEQYF,TGCGCCAGCAAATGGGGACTAGCAGCCTACGAGCAGTACTTC
19,TRBJ2-2,once,TRBD2,TRBV7-8,CASSLFASVTSGNTGELFF,TGTGCCAGCAGCTTATTCGCCTCCGTGACTAGCGGTAACACCGGGGAGCTGTTTTTT
11,TRBJ2-1,NA,NA,TRBV7-7,CASSSDPAPFF,TGTGCTAGCAGCTCGGACCCAGCGCCGTTCTTC
18,TRBJ1-5,NA,TRBD1,TRBV27,CASSSIFWTGASNQPQHF,TGTGCCAGCAGTTCCATCTTCTGGACAGGCGCGAGCAATCAGCCCCAGCATTTT
15,TRBJ1-1,NA,NA,TRBV5-1,CASSLEGLSDTEAFF,TGCGCCAGCAGCTTGGAAGGTCTTTCAGACACTGAAGCTTTCTTT
14,TRBJ2-7,NA,NA,TRBV29-1,CSVEGGEGGHEQYF,TGCAGCGTTGAAGGGGGCGAGGGAGGCCACGAGCAGTACTTC
17,TRBJ2-3,once,TRBD2,TRBV27,CASSSGLAGDSTDTQYF,TGTGCCAGCAGTTCGGGACTAGCGGGAGATAGCACAGATACGCAGTATTTT
12,TRBJ2-1,NA,NA,TRBV7-9,CASSSSNVEQFF,TGTGCCAGCAGCTCGTCTAATGTTGAGCAGTTCTTC
17,TRBJ1-5,NA,NA,TRBV10-3,CAISDGPAGVGNQPQHF,TGTGCCATCAGTGATGGCCCCGCAGGGGTTGGGAATCAGCCCCAGCATTTT
12,TRBJ2-7,NA,NA,TRBV28,CASTTSSYEQYF,TGTGCCAGCACAACAAGCTCCTACGAGCAGTACTTC
13,TRBJ2-1,NA,NA,TRBV10-3,CAIAGPAYNEQFF,TGTGCCATCGCGGGACCGGCCTACAATGAGCAGTTCTTC
16,TRBJ1-1,NA,TRBD1,TRBV29-1,CSVEDGRQGLNTEAFF,TGCAGCGTTGAAGATGGAAGACAGGGACTGAACACTGAAGCTTTCTTT
22,TRBJ1-1,NA,NA,TRBV9,CASSALTGPTPYQGTKNTEAFF,TGTGCCAGCAGCGCCTTAACTGGACCGACCCCCTATCAGGGGACCAAGAACACTGAAGCTTTCTTT
14,TRBJ1-2,NA,NA,TRBV6-5,CASSRVGEDYGYTF,TGTGCCAGCAGCCGCGTGGGGGAGGACTATGGCTACACCTTC
14,TRBJ1-4,NA,NA,TRBV30,CAWADPSTNEKLFF,TGTGCCTGGGCCGACCCCTCAACTAATGAAAAACTGTTTTTT